The 10 T cell receptor beta chains below were found in one sample sequenced in a study of cytomegalovirus exposure and HLA in healthy donors. 60 Vbeta and 13 Jbeta primers were used in PCR. Some clones are missing from TCRdb's copy, which holds only in-frame ones; the method was immunoSEQ multiplex PCR. The sample contains fewer than 110,000 clones, around 67% of which appear only once. The sequencing sample was made of PBMCs. The receptors shown here come from a woman in her forties or fifties in good health and CMV-seronegative.

The chain employs TRBV18 and TRBJ1-6; possibly TRBD1 for D (6 bases). There are 16 residues in the CDR3. Trimming took 6 bases from V and 6 from J, leaving 18 bases between them. Germline CDR1 and CDR2: KGHSH and LQKENI. The CDR3 here is CASSPQAHRANSPLHF. In DNA form, the CDR3 reads TGTGCCAGCTCTCCGCAAGCTCACAGGGCTAATTCACCCCTCCACTTT.

The CDR3 nucleotides read TGTGCCAGCAGGTTCAGCGGGGGACATGAGCAGTTCTTC. It is translated as CASRFSGGHEQFF. V is TRBV7-2 and J is TRBJ2-1, with 8 positions matching TRBD2. With V trimmed by 6 bases and J by 8 bases, 6 bases remained unmatched. The CDR3 sequence is 13 residues long. The V gene's germline CDR1 is SGHTA and CDR2 FQGNSA.

The rearrangement links TRBV7-2 to TRBJ2-1; 7 nucleotides align to TRBD2. Looked up from germline, CDR1 is SGHTA and CDR2 is FQGNSA. The CDR3 sequence is 14 residues long. V lost 0 bases to trimming and J lost 5 bases; unmatched junction nucleotides: 1. The CDR3 loop is CASSLAAGHNEQFF. CDR3 nucleotide sequence: TGTGCCAGCAGCTTAGCAGCGGGACACAATGAGCAGTTCTTC.

This rearrangement joins TRBV7-6 to TRBJ1-6, with D possibly being TRBD1 (5 bases). V lost 5 bases and J 7 bases, leaving 12 bases between the germline ends. There are 14 residues in the CDR3. The germline gives CDR1 SGHVS, CDR2 FNYEAQ. The CDR3 region has the DNA TGTGCCAGCAGCCCCAGGGCGTTGAATTCACCCCTCCACTTT. It specifies CASSPRALNSPLHF. The full variable domain, in which reference TRBV7-6 and TRBJ1-6 provide the parts outside the CDR3, is GAGVSQSPRYKVTKRGQDVALRCDPISGHVSLYWYRQALGQGPEFLTYFNYEAQQDKSGLPNDRFSAERPEGSISTLTIQRTEQRDSAMYRCASSPRALNSPLHFGNGTRLTVT.

This clone appeared once. This chain links TRBV18 with TRBJ2-3; 9 bases fit TRBD1. Per the germline V gene, CDR1 is KGHSH and CDR2 is LQKENI. This CDR3 region has 16 residues. With 3 bases clipped from V and 2 bases from J, the junction kept 6 bases outside the gene matches. The CDR3 coding sequence is TGTGCCAGCTCACCTTGGACAGGGGATTCCACAGATACGCAGTATTTT. This codes for CASSPWTGDSTDTQYF.

This clone was detected only a few times. The chain uses TRBV5-1 and TRBJ1-1, with D unresolved. The germline gives CDR1 SGHRS, CDR2 YFSETQ. CDR3 length: 17 residues. The ends were cut back, 5 bases at V and 3 bases at J, with 23 bases in the middle. CDR3 loop: CASRVSAGEKAYTEAFF. The CDR3 DNA follows: TGCGCCAGCAGAGTCTCCGCCGGGGAGAAGGCATACACTGAAGCTTTCTTT.

Points on this clone: The junction shows a germline mismatch at one end, possibly a read error. The chain links TRBV2 to TRBJ1-2; 11 bases map to TRBD1. The CDR3 is made up of 17 amino acids. In germline, CDR1 is SNHLY, CDR2 FYNNEI. DNA of the CDR3: TGTGCCAGCAGTCCTCGGACAGGGGGCTTGAATAACTATGGCTACCCCTTC. This encodes CASSPRTGGLNNYGYPF.

The chain links TRBV7-9 to TRBJ2-7; D might be TRBD2 (5 bases). The V gene lost 1 base and the J gene lost 2 bases, with 12 bases spanning the gap. The CDR3 has 15 amino acids. Looked up from germline, CDR1 is SEHNR and CDR2 is FQNEAQ (reference sequence). This chain's CDR3 is CASSLGAERTYEQYF. As DNA, the CDR3 is TGTGCCAGCAGCTTAGGAGCGGAGCGGACCTACGAGCAGTACTTC.

The rearrangement uses TRBV29-1 and TRBJ1-2; D is perhaps TRBD1 (6 bases). V was trimmed by 0 bases and J by 8 bases, leaving 13 bases between them. CDR1 and CDR2 (germline): SQVTM, ANQGSEA. The CDR3 sequence is 13 residues long. CDR3 DNA: TGCAGCGTTGAAGAGGGCCCAGGGGTCGGCTACACCTTC. Translated, it gives CSVEEGPGVGYTF.

J is TRBJ1-4 and V is TRBV4-1; 7 bases fit TRBD1. The V and J ends lost 1 base and 8 bases, in that order; junction bases with no gene match: 4. The CDR3 has 14 amino acids. Looked up from germline, CDR1 is MGHRA and CDR2 is YSYEKL. This CDR3 reads CASSQGQGGEKLFF. For the CDR3, the DNA is TGCGCCAGCAGCCAAGGGCAGGGGGGCGAAAAACTGTTTTTT.